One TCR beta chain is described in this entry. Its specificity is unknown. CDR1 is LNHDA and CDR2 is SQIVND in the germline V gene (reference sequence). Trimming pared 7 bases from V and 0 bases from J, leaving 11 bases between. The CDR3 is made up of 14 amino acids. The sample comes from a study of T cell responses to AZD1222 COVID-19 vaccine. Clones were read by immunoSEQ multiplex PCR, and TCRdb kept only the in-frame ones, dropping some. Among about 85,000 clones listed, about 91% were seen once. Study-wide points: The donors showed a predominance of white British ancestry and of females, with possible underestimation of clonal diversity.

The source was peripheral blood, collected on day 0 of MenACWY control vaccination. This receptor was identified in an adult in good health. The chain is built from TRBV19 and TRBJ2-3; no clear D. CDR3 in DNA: TGTGCCAGTATGGGCATAACCAGCACAGATACGCAGTATTTT. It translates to CASMGITSTDTQYF.